A selection of T cell receptor beta chains follows, all from one sample in a study of cytomegalovirus exposure and HLA in healthy donors. Some clones are missing from TCRdb's copy, which holds only in-frame ones; the method was immunoSEQ multiplex PCR. The sample yields some 110,000 clones, 74% seen once. Sample: PBMCs. All receptors come from a woman aged 45-60 years in good health and CMV-seropositive. Each CDR3 is given with its conserved first and last residue. Each record gives: D gene, J gene, clone size, V gene, CDR3 DNA, CDR3 protein. The D gene is left open where the match is weak. Rows give clone size only sometimes, using once, few, many, or a class for an expanded clone.

D: TRBD2; J: TRBJ2-3; size: -; V: TRBV5-1; DNA: TGCGCCAGCAGCTTAGTCCCCCGAGCGGGGGGGCAAACAGATACGCAGTATTTT; CDR3: CASSLVPRAGGQTDTQYF
D: TRBD1; J: TRBJ2-7; size: -; V: TRBV6-6; DNA: TGTGCCAGCAGCCGTCGAGGACAGGGTAGAGGCGAGCAGTACTTC; CDR3: CASSRRGQGRGEQYF
D: TRBD2; J: TRBJ2-1; size: -; V: TRBV5-1; DNA: TGCGCCAGCAGCAGGAGTAGCGGGGGGATCTACAATGAGCAGTTCTTC; CDR3: CASSRSSGGIYNEQFF
D: -; J: TRBJ2-5; size: -; V: TRBV29-1; DNA: TGCAGCGTTAGGGCAGGGAGGGAGACCCAGTACTTC; CDR3: CSVRAGRETQYF
D: -; J: TRBJ2-2; size: -; V: TRBV5-4; DNA: TGTGCCAGCACCAAAACCGGGGAGCTGTTTTTT; CDR3: CASTKTGELFF
D: TRBD2; J: TRBJ2-5; size: -; V: TRBV6-4; DNA: TGTGCCAGCAGCCGGACTAGCGGGGGACAAGAGACCCAGTACTTC; CDR3: CASSRTSGGQETQYF
D: -; J: TRBJ2-2; size: -; V: TRBV30; DNA: TGTGCCTGGAGTGTACAGGGTTCGAACACCGGGGAGCTGTTTTTT; CDR3: CAWSVQGSNTGELFF
D: TRBD1; J: TRBJ1-2; size: -; V: TRBV5-6; DNA: TGTGCCAGCAGCTTAGGGGACAGCGGCTATGGCTACACCTTC; CDR3: CASSLGDSGYGYTF
D: -; J: TRBJ2-6; size: -; V: TRBV28; DNA: TGTGCCAGCACTGACCCACGGAGCGCATCGTCTGGGGCCAACGTCCTGACTTTC; CDR3: CASTDPRSASSGANVLTF
D: TRBD1; J: TRBJ1-2; size: -; V: TRBV29-1; DNA: TGCAGCGGATGGGACAGGGACGGCTACACCTTC; CDR3: CSGWDRDGYTF
D: TRBD1; J: TRBJ1-2; size: -; V: TRBV6-1; DNA: TGTGCCAGCAGTGGGGGACAGCGAGCTAACTATGGCTACACCTTC; CDR3: CASSGGQRANYGYTF
D: TRBD1; J: TRBJ1-1; size: once; V: TRBV5-4; DNA: TGTGCCAGCAGCTCTGACAGGGGGCGCGTTAGGAACACTGAAGCTTTCTTT; CDR3: CASSSDRGRVRNTEAFF
D: TRBD1; J: TRBJ1-2; size: once; V: TRBV6-5; DNA: TGTGCCAGCAGTACAGGGGGCTACTATGGCTACACCTTC; CDR3: CASSTGGYYGYTF
D: TRBD1; J: TRBJ1-5; size: -; V: TRBV4-1; DNA: TGCGCCAGCAGCCGAGGGACAGGGGGGAACAATCAGCCCCAGCATTTT; CDR3: CASSRGTGGNNQPQHF
D: TRBD2; J: TRBJ2-7; size: -; V: TRBV28; DNA: TGTGCCAGCAGCTCCCCGCGGGTAGCGGGGGGCTTATACGAGCAGTACTTC; CDR3: CASSSPRVAGGLYEQYF
D: -; J: TRBJ1-2; size: -; V: TRBV9; DNA: TGTGCCAGCAGCGGGAACCTCAGGCGCTATGGCTACACCTTC; CDR3: CASSGNLRRYGYTF
D: TRBD2; J: TRBJ2-1; size: -; V: TRBV4-1; DNA: TGCGCCAGCAGCCAAGGCCGCTTGGGACTAGCGGGGGACAATGAGCAGTTCTTC; CDR3: CASSQGRLGLAGDNEQFF
D: TRBD2; J: TRBJ2-2; size: -; V: TRBV5-1; DNA: TGCGCCAGCAGCTCACTGACCATGTCCGGACTAGCGGTGGGGACCGGGGAGCTGTTTTTT; CDR3: CASSSLTMSGLAVGTGELFF
D: TRBD1; J: TRBJ1-2; size: -; V: TRBV7-8; DNA: TGTGCCAGCAGCCTCCGGACAGGGGACTTTTGGGGCTACACCTTC; CDR3: CASSLRTGDFWGYTF
D: -; J: TRBJ1-6; size: -; V: TRBV9; DNA: TGTGCCAGCAGCGGTGGGCGGGGTAATTCACCCCTCCACTTT; CDR3: CASSGGRGNSPLHF
D: TRBD1; J: TRBJ1-5; size: -; V: TRBV10-2; DNA: TGCGCCAGCAGTGTTTCCGGACAGGGAAATCAGCCCCAGCATTTT; CDR3: CASSVSGQGNQPQHF
D: TRBD2; J: TRBJ2-1; size: -; V: TRBV5-1; DNA: TGCGCCAGCAGTCCCGGGACTAGCGGTCACAATGAGCAGTTCTTC; CDR3: CASSPGTSGHNEQFF
D: TRBD1; J: TRBJ1-2; size: -; V: TRBV9; DNA: TGTGCCAGCAGCGTATCCAGGGACAGGGTAAGCTACACCTTC; CDR3: CASSVSRDRVSYTF
D: -; J: TRBJ2-1; size: -; V: TRBV5-4; DNA: TGTGCCAGCAGCTTGGCAGGACAGTCTTACAATGAGCAGTTCTTC; CDR3: CASSLAGQSYNEQFF
D: TRBD2; J: TRBJ2-7; size: once; V: TRBV7-2; DNA: TGTGCCAGCAGCTTATCTAGCGGGGGGTCCTACGAGCAGTACTTC; CDR3: CASSLSSGGSYEQYF
D: TRBD2; J: TRBJ2-7; size: -; V: TRBV5-1; DNA: TGCGCCAGCAGCCCCCAGGGACTAGCGGTCTACGAGCAGTACTTC; CDR3: CASSPQGLAVYEQYF